This T cell receptor (beta chain) was observed in a study of T cell responses to AZD1222 COVID-19 vaccine. Study-level results: Researchers took repertoire samples only after the peak T cell response had come.

As concerns this clone: Antigen specificity is unknown.

Trimming cost V 3 bases and J 2 bases, with 13 bases left between them. The CDR3 contains 15 residues. CDR1 is LNHDA and CDR2 is SQIVND in the germline V gene (reference sequence). Data came from immunoSEQ multiplex PCR; TCRdb stores just in-frame clones and leaves some out. The sample has roughly 77,000 clones, approximately 91% seen once; the top ten hold around 4.9%. This TCR was recovered from an adult in good health. The J gene is TRBJ2-5, the V gene TRBV19; D is possibly TRBD1 (5 bases). The sequencing here drew on peripheral blood, taken on day 0 of AZD1222 vaccination. CDR3 loop: CASSIGRTLQETQYF. The DNA for the CDR3 is TGTGCCAGTAGTATTGGCAGGACACTTCAAGAGACCCAGTACTTC.